This T cell receptor beta chain is drawn from a study of shared clonotypes between healthy human individuals. Study-level information: Participating donors consisted of a couple of women and a few men aged 18 to 49.

Remarks on this clone: Its specificity is unknown.

Study-level results: Compared with memory subsets, naive subsets generally had larger estimated richness.

There are 14 residues in the CDR3. The V end lost 2 bases, the J end lost 1 base, and 6 bases lay between the germline ends. Germline loops: CDR1 KGHSH, CDR2 LQKENI. The run depth of the assay was deep. Some clones are missing from TCRdb's copy, which holds only in-frame ones; the method was immunoSEQ multiplex PCR. The sample yields some 1.4 million clones, roughly 96% seen once. The chain couples TRBV18 to TRBJ1-5; D ambiguous. This sequence originates from a young man in good health. The specimen sequenced was naive CD4+ T cells sorted from blood. Described subset: CD45RA+ positively selected. The CDR3 reads CASSPAGSNQPQHF. Here the CDR3 DNA reads TGTGCCAGCTCACCAGCCGGGAGCAATCAGCCCCAGCATTTT. Supplemented by reference TRBV18 and TRBJ1-5, the full variable domain reads NAGVMQNPRHLVRRRGQEARLRCSPMKGHSHVYWYRQLPEEGLKFMVYLQKENIIDESGMPKERFSAEFPKEGPSILRIQQVVRGDSAAYFCASSPAGSNQPQHFGDGTRLSIL.